One sample yielded the 27 T cell receptor beta chains listed below, sequenced in a study of T cells in Graves' hyperthyroidism and ophthalmopathy (dated by TCRdb to between 2019 and 2020). The library came from multiplex PCR. The reads were generated on an Illumina HiSeq 2000. TCR beta CDR3 regions were amplified from RNA transcripts. The TCR CDR3 was subjected to a first round of RT-PCR using the HTBI primer set and the Qiagen OneStep RT-PCR kit. TCRdb trimmed the raw reads at Q25, called clones with MiXCR and kept productive beta chains. CDR3 protein duplicates are merged, each entry listing the most common genes and DNA. The sample has 200,000 to 250,000 distinct CDR3 sequences on record, roughly 15% of them singletons. Together, the top ten hold roughly 50% of the sample. The sample taken for sequencing was blood. The source of these receptors is a man between 50 and 59 years old with Graves' hyperthyroidism.

A few counts support this clonotype. The chain combines TRBV20-1 with TRBJ1-4, with D possibly TRBD1 on 5 matching bases. V dropped 3 bases and J dropped 8 bases, with 16 bases sitting between them. The CDR3 is 14 residues long. In germline, CDR1 is DFQATT, CDR2 SNEGSKA (reference sequence). The DNA for the CDR3 is TGCAGTGCTAGGGGGGGGGGATCCTACGAAAAACTGTTTTTT. Translation: CSARGGGSYEKLFF.

The chain joins TRBV19 to TRBJ2-5, with 11 bases aligning to TRBD2. The V and J ends lost 3 bases and 2 bases, in that order; junction bases with no gene match: 11. CDR1 and CDR2 from the germline V gene are LNHDA and SQIVND (reference sequence). CDR3 length: 18 residues. CDR3 region: CASSIWGLADRRQETQYF. CDR3 nucleotides: TGTGCCAGTAGTATCTGGGGACTAGCGGACAGGAGGCAAGAGACCCAGTACTTC. The full variable domain, in which reference TRBV19 and TRBJ2-5 provide the parts outside the CDR3, is DGGITQSPKYLFRKEGQNVTLSCEQNLNHDAMYWYRQDPGQGLRLIYYSQIVNDFQKGDIAEGYSVSREKKESFPLTVTSAQKNPTAFYLCASSIWGLADRRQETQYFGPGTRLLVL.

The chain combines TRBV5-1 with TRBJ2-5, with 7 nucleotides matching TRBD1. V dropped 6 bases and J dropped 1; count of bases not matched to a gene: 9. The germline CDR1 and CDR2 sequences are SGHRS and YFSETQ. The CDR3 is 15 residues long. CDR3 region: CASNRGQPLQETQYF. CDR3 DNA sequence: TGCGCCAGCAACAGGGGACAGCCACTCCAAGAGACCCAGTACTTC.

This clonotype was seen more than once but under ten times. V is TRBV9 and J is TRBJ2-5; D ambiguous. The V gene's germline CDR1 is SGDLS and CDR2 YYNGEE. The CDR3 runs 15 residues. V was shortened by 1 base and J by 1 base, with 11 bases between the two germline ends. The CDR3 spells CASSVMDGFQETQYF. The CDR3 region has the DNA TGTGCCAGCAGCGTAATGGACGGCTTCCAAGAGACCCAGTACTTC. Combining the CDR3 with reference TRBV9 and TRBJ2-5 gives the whole variable domain DSGVTQTPKHLITATGQRVTLRCSPRSGDLSVYWYQQSLDQGLQFLIQYYNGEERAKGNILERFSAQQFPDLHSELNLSSLELGDSALYFCASSVMDGFQETQYFGPGTRLLVL.

The chain links TRBV6-4 to TRBJ2-1; TRBD1 matches at 9 bases. There are 18 residues in the CDR3. CDR1 and CDR2 (germline): MRHNA, SNTAGT. The V and J ends lost 0 bases and 4 bases, in that order; junction bases with no gene match: 10. This CDR3 is CASSDSTGGWDRYNEQFF. Written as DNA, the CDR3 is TGTGCCAGCAGTGACTCCACAGGGGGCTGGGACAGGTACAATGAGCAGTTCTTC.

The rearrangement links TRBV28 to TRBJ1-5; D not resolved. Germline V CDR1 and CDR2: MDHEN, SYDVKM. V was trimmed by 10 bases and J by 0 bases, leaving 10 bases between them. The CDR3 loop spans 13 amino acids. The CDR3 DNA follows: TGTGCCATCCAGTGGAATAGCAATCAGCCCCAGCATTTT. Its protein is CAIQWNSNQPQHF.

This clonotype was counted at least ten times. The rearrangement uses TRBV27 and TRBJ2-7, with D maybe TRBD2 (7 bases). Trimming cost V 4 bases and J 1 base, with 20 bases left between them. There are 17 residues in the CDR3. Germline V lookup: CDR1 MNHEY, CDR2 SMNVEV (reference sequence). The CDR3 region is CASSSTLPRGGSYEQYF. CDR3 DNA: TGTGCCAGCAGTTCTACCCTCCCGAGGGGGGGGTCCTACGAGCAGTACTTC.

The chain employs TRBV6-1 and TRBJ2-6; D ambiguous. CDR1 and CDR2 (germline): MNHNS, SASEGT. V lost 6 bases and J lost 2, with 11 bases in between. CDR3 size: 15 residues. CDR3 sequence: CASRSGTTGANVLTF. In DNA form, the CDR3 reads TGTGCCAGCAGGTCAGGAACCACTGGGGCCAACGTCCTGACTTTC.

This clonotype was picked up a small number of times. The chain couples TRBV7-9 to TRBJ2-1; unclear D gene. Between the trimmed V and J ends, which lost 4 bases and 5 bases, there was a span of 12 bases. Germline V lookup: CDR1 SEHNR, CDR2 FQNEAQ (reference sequence). The CDR3 contains 14 residues. CDR3 residues: CASSSYYTDNEQFF. CDR3 in DNA: TGTGCCAGCAGCTCGTACTACACAGACAATGAGCAGTTCTTC. The whole variable domain, filled in from reference TRBV7-9 and TRBJ2-1, reads DTGVSQNPRHKITKRGQNVTFRCDPISEHNRLYWYRQTLGQGPEFLTYFQNEAQLEKSRLLSDRFSAERPKGSFSTLEIQRTEQGDSAMYLCASSSYYTDNEQFFGPGTRLTVL.

This chain links TRBV10-3 with TRBJ2-7; no clear D gene. V was cut by 3 bases and J by 0 bases, with 12 bases left in between. In germline, CDR1 is ENHRY, CDR2 SYGVKD. CDR3 size: 15 residues. For the CDR3, the DNA is TGTGCCATCAGTGACTTAGCTTCGAGCTCCTACGAGCAGTACTTC. This translates into CAISDLASSSYEQYF.

In this sample, this clonotype turned up many times. The CDR3 nucleotides read TGTGCCAGCAGCTCCCGGACAGTAGGCACCCTTTTCGAGCAGTACTTC. This gives the protein CASSSRTVGTLFEQYF. The J gene is TRBJ2-7, the V gene TRBV7-2; perhaps TRBD1 as D (6 bases). Trimming cost V 4 bases and J 6 bases, with 22 bases left between them. This CDR3 is 16 amino acids long. Germline lookup yields CDR1 SGHTA and CDR2 FQGNSA.

V is TRBV15 and J is TRBJ2-3, with a possible D match to TRBD2 (6 bases). V was cut by 3 bases and J by 0 bases, with 10 bases left in between. Germline values: CDR1 LNHNV, CDR2 YYDKDF (reference sequence). CDR3 length equals 15 residues. CDR3 residues: CATSRGLDSTDTQYF. Written as DNA, the CDR3 is TGTGCCACCAGCAGGGGACTCGATAGCACAGATACGCAGTATTTT.

This clonotype was detected many times. The chain has TRBV27 and TRBJ2-1; D gene unclear. The CDR3 is 13 residues long. Trimming left V 1 base short and J 10 bases short, with 11 bases between. Germline assignment: CDR1 MNHEY and CDR2 SMNVEV (reference sequence). CDR3 protein: CASSLLGGAEQFF. The CDR3 coding sequence is TGTGCCAGCAGTTTATTAGGCGGCGCCGAGCAGTTCTTC.

This clonotype was seen ten or more times. This rearrangement joins TRBV7-2 to TRBJ2-7, with 12 bases that match TRBD2. V shed 5 bases and J 5 bases; nucleotides not matched to a gene: 19. This CDR3 comprises 19 residues. Germline V gene sequence: CDR1 SGHTA, CDR2 FQGNSA. The CDR3 reads CASSPGPGASGRVHHEQYF. The CDR3 nucleotides read TGTGCCAGCAGCCCGGGGCCTGGGGCTAGCGGGAGGGTGCATCACGAGCAGTACTTC.

This sequence joins TRBV6-2 or TRBV6-3 and TRBJ1-4; D not certain. Between the trimmed V and J ends, which lost 6 bases and 7 bases, there was a span of 12 bases. The CDR3 extends over 13 amino acids. Germline loops: CDR1 MNHEY, CDR2 SVGEGT. CDR3 bases: TGTGCCAGCAGCCGAACTGTAGGTGAAAAACTGTTTTTT. Translating gives CASSRTVGEKLFF.

There are many counts of this clonotype. The chain links TRBV18 to TRBJ2-5; D gene unclear. The V gene lost 2 bases and the J gene lost 4 bases, with 11 bases spanning the gap. Germline V gene sequence: CDR1 KGHSH, CDR2 LQKENI. The CDR3 has 14 amino acids. CDR3 in amino acids: CASSPNQRGETQYF. As DNA, the CDR3 is TGTGCCAGCTCACCAAACCAGCGAGGAGAGACCCAGTACTTC. Drawing the rest from reference TRBV18 and TRBJ2-5, the complete variable domain is NAGVMQNPRHLVRRRGQEARLRCSPMKGHSHVYWYRQLPEEGLKFMVYLQKENIIDESGMPKERFSAEFPKEGPSILRIQQVVRGDSAAYFCASSPNQRGETQYFGPGTRLLVL.

The chain has TRBV6-1 and TRBJ2-3; D is possibly TRBD2 (7 bases). The CDR3 is 16 residues long. CDR1 MNHNS and CDR2 SASEGT come from the germline V gene. Trimming left V 7 bases short and J 1 base short, with 18 bases between. CDR3: CASKLPAGTRTDTQYF. The CDR3 DNA sequence: TGTGCCAGCAAACTTCCAGCGGGGACACGCACAGATACGCAGTATTTT.

Many counts were recorded for this clonotype. The chain has TRBV20-1 and TRBJ2-3; a weak D match, TRBD2 (6 bases). From germline, CDR1 is DFQATT and CDR2 SNEGSKA (reference sequence). Trimming took off 1 base at V and 1 base at J, with 15 bases between the two ends. The CDR3 loop spans 16 amino acids. Here the CDR3 reads CSARGLRGGGTDTQYF. In DNA form, the CDR3 reads TGCAGTGCTAGAGGGCTCCGGGGAGGTGGCACAGATACGCAGTATTTT.

This clonotype has only a few counts. The DNA of the CDR3 is TGTGCCAGCAGTTACTCGGCTAGCGGGAGGGCCTCCTACGAGCAGTACTTC. Encoded protein: CASSYSASGRASYEQYF. The chain couples TRBV6-2 or TRBV6-3 to TRBJ2-7; 12 bases map to TRBD2. V lost 0 bases to trimming and J lost 0 bases; unmatched junction nucleotides: 3. CDR3 length: 17 amino acids. Germline CDR1 and CDR2: MNHEY and SVGEGT.

On this clonotype itself: A much bigger clone sits one base away, suggesting this may be a read error. The V gene is TRBV5-5, the J gene TRBJ2-3; TRBD1 agrees at 7 bases. The CDR3 runs 13 residues. Germline V CDR1 and CDR2: SGHKS, YYEKEE (reference sequence). The trim removed 3 bases at V and 8 bases at J, leaving 6 bases unmatched. The CDR3 DNA sequence: TGTGCCAGCAGCTCAACAGGGGTAGGTACGCAGTATTTT. Its protein is CASSSTGVGTQYF.

This clonotype was seen repeatedly, ten times or more. V gene TRBV6-1 combines with J gene TRBJ2-4, with D perhaps given as TRBD1 or TRBD2 (5 bases each). Germline CDR1 reads MNHNS; CDR2 reads SASEGT. This CDR3 comprises 14 residues. V was pared by 10 bases and J by 1 base, with 14 bases between. The CDR3 sequence is CATGTPRAKNIQYF. CDR3 bases: TGTGCCACCGGGACCCCGCGCGCCAAAAACATTCAGTACTTC.

The chain is built from TRBV7-3 and TRBJ2-5, with 9 bases fitting TRBD1. V lost 11 bases, J lost 5 bases, and 24 bases stayed unmatched. CDR1 is SGHTA, CDR2 FQGTGA, per germline. CDR3 length equals 18 residues. CDR3 sequence: CACKYYRGRLGRTETQYF. The CDR3 region has the DNA TGTGCCTGCAAATATTACAGGGGGCGACTGGGCCGGACGGAGACCCAGTACTTC. Variable domain in full (rest from reference TRBV7-3 and TRBJ2-5): GAGVSQTPSNKVTEKGKYVELRCDPISGHTALYWYRQSLGQGPEFLIYFQGTGAADDSGLPNDRFFAVRPEGSVSTLKIQRTERGDSAVYLCACKYYRGRLGRTETQYFGPGTRLLVL.

This clonotype was picked up many times. The gene calls are TRBV28 and TRBJ2-1, with D tentatively TRBD1 or TRBD2 (5 bases each). CDR3 length: 13 amino acids. The germline V gene has CDR1 MDHEN and CDR2 SYDVKM. The V end was cut by 5 bases, the J end by 8 bases, with 13 bases between. The CDR3 sequence is CASSLLRGDEQFF. As DNA, the CDR3 is TGTGCCAGCAGTCTCCTGAGGGGTGATGAGCAGTTCTTC.

This clonotype was seen just once. This chain connects TRBV7-2 to TRBJ2-2, with D maybe TRBD2 (6 bases). In germline, CDR1 is SGHTA, CDR2 FQGNSA. This CDR3 region has 13 residues. V lost 7 bases and J lost 7, with 13 bases in between. CDR3 sequence reads: CASTREYGGELFF. CDR3 nucleotides: TGTGCCAGCACCCGGGAGTACGGCGGGGAGCTGTTTTTT.

Many counts were recorded for this clonotype. This CDR3 is CASSSSDRSFYNEQFF. DNA for the CDR3: TGTGCCAGCAGTTCCTCGGACAGGAGTTTTTACAATGAGCAGTTCTTC. The chain is built from TRBV12-3 or TRBV12-4 and TRBJ2-1, with TRBD1 matching over 7 bases. V was clipped by 4 bases and J by 4 bases; unmatched bases: 10. This CDR3 has 16 amino acids.

This clonotype was found once. A clone one base away is much larger, so this may be a read error. The V and J genes are TRBV20-1 and TRBJ2-7; the match to TRBD1 covers 10 bases. The J call is uncertain, as TRBJ2-1 better fits the DNA end. Germline CDR1 and CDR2: DFQATT and SNEGSKA (reference sequence). The CDR3 has 14 amino acids. Written as DNA, the CDR3 is TGCAGTGCTAGAGAGCCGGGACAGGGGTACGAGCAGTTCTTC. Translation: CSAREPGQGYEQFF.

This chain links TRBV6-1 with TRBJ1-2; 7 bases match TRBD1. Per germline, CDR1 MNHNS and CDR2 SASEGT. This CDR3 spans 14 amino acids. V dropped 6 bases and J dropped 3; count of bases not matched to a gene: 7. The CDR3 DNA is TGTGCCAGCAGCCCGGGGACAGACTACTATGGCTACACCTTC. Encoded protein: CASSPGTDYYGYTF.